The following is a T cell receptor (beta chain) sequence with its context. Its matching antigen is unknown. A much larger clone lies one base from this, so it may be a read error. Patients were excluded because of uncontrolled infection, other autoimmune disease, pregnancy or lactation. Diagnosis rested on symptoms, serum thyroxine and TRAb, thyroid ultrasound, and orbital computed tomography. The sample originates from a study of T cells in Graves' hyperthyroidism and ophthalmopathy. Regarding the study as a whole: Model predictions of ophthalmopathy came a median around 6.5 months before onset.

Amplification of TCR beta CDR3 regions used RNA as the template. The TCR CDR3 first-round RT-PCR relied on the HTBI primer set. TCRdb independently ran MiXCR on the multiplex PCR reads; one entry per CDR3 protein. The sample lists more than 450,000 distinct CDR3 sequences; just under 20% were seen once. Sequenced input: blood. The TCR comes from a man in his forties with Graves' ophthalmopathy.

This CDR3 is CASSLECPQYNEQFF. For the CDR3, the DNA is TGCGCCAGCAGCTTAGAGTGCCCTCAATACAATGAGCAGTTCTTC. V is TRBV5-1 and J is TRBJ2-1; D is ambiguous. V lost 2 bases to trimming and J lost 4 bases, with 13 bases between them. The germline V gene encodes CDR1 SGHRS and CDR2 YFSETQ. CDR3 length equals 15 residues.